Listed below are T cell receptor beta chains from one sample, sequenced in a study of blood T cell repertoires in COVID-19. Profiling relied on immunoSEQ multiplex PCR, and the TCRdb table lists in-frame clones only, not all of them. The sample includes about 280,000 clones, more than 85% seen only once; the top ten take approximately 4.6%. The sequenced sample consisted of peripheral blood. Every receptor here comes from a man aged 40-49 years with acute or convalescent COVID-19. CDR3s include the opening cysteine and the closing phenylalanine or tryptophan. A D gene is named only where the DNA matches it firmly. Size tells how often a clone was seen (once, few, many) or the class of an expanded clone, and some rows leave it out.

clone size: -; D gene: TRBD2; V gene: TRBV24-1; J gene: TRBJ2-3; CDR3 protein: CATSDWTSGGYTDTQYF; CDR3 DNA: TGTGCCACCAGTGATTGGACTAGCGGGGGATACACAGATACGCAGTATTTT
clone size: -; D gene: -; V gene: TRBV6-2/TRBV6-3; J gene: TRBJ2-1; CDR3 protein: CASSYVGGLAREQFF; CDR3 DNA: TGTGCCAGCAGTTACGTCGGGGGGCTTGCTAGGGAGCAGTTCTTC
clone size: -; D gene: TRBD2; V gene: TRBV19; J gene: TRBJ2-1; CDR3 protein: CASGERDSYNEQFF; CDR3 DNA: TGTGCCAGTGGGGAGCGGGATTCATACAATGAGCAGTTCTTC
clone size: -; D gene: -; V gene: TRBV19; J gene: TRBJ1-6; CDR3 protein: CASSWSREGNSPLHF; CDR3 DNA: TGTGCCAGTAGTTGGTCCCGGGAGGGCAATTCACCCCTCCACTTT
clone size: -; D gene: -; V gene: TRBV11-2; J gene: TRBJ1-2; CDR3 protein: CASSSTNYGYTF; CDR3 DNA: TGTGCCAGCAGCTCTACTAACTATGGCTACACCTTC
clone size: few; D gene: -; V gene: TRBV2; J gene: TRBJ1-1; CDR3 protein: CASSERQGSFEAFF; CDR3 DNA: TGTGCCAGCAGTGAACGGCAGGGGAGTTTTGAAGCTTTCTTT
clone size: -; D gene: -; V gene: TRBV7-2; J gene: TRBJ2-3; CDR3 protein: CASSLSTNTQYF; CDR3 DNA: TGTGCCAGCAGCTTAAGCACGAATACGCAGTATTTT
clone size: few; D gene: -; V gene: TRBV12-5; J gene: TRBJ1-1; CDR3 protein: CASGLVPKERSTEAFF; CDR3 DNA: TGTGCTAGTGGTTTGGTACCTAAGGAGAGAAGCACTGAAGCTTTCTTT
clone size: few; D gene: -; V gene: TRBV19; J gene: TRBJ1-6; CDR3 protein: CASSTSSYNSPLHF; CDR3 DNA: TGTGCCAGTAGTACGAGCTCCTATAATTCACCCCTCCACTTT
clone size: few; D gene: -; V gene: TRBV11-2; J gene: TRBJ1-2; CDR3 protein: CASSFQGVSYGYTF; CDR3 DNA: TGTGCCAGCAGCTTCCAGGGTGTTAGCTATGGCTACACCTTC
clone size: -; D gene: -; V gene: TRBV2; J gene: TRBJ2-2; CDR3 protein: CASSADSGELFF; CDR3 DNA: TGTGCCAGCAGCGCTGACAGCGGGGAGCTGTTTTTT
clone size: -; D gene: -; V gene: TRBV6-5; J gene: TRBJ1-1; CDR3 protein: CASSRSLPGDTEAFF; CDR3 DNA: TGTGCCAGCAGCCGCAGTTTGCCGGGGGACACTGAAGCTTTCTTT
clone size: -; D gene: -; V gene: TRBV7-9; J gene: TRBJ1-4; CDR3 protein: CASSRAVEKLFF; CDR3 DNA: TGTGCCAGCAGCCGAGCGGTAGAAAAACTGTTTTTT
clone size: -; D gene: -; V gene: TRBV6-5; J gene: TRBJ1-2; CDR3 protein: CASRAGTKNDYGYTF; CDR3 DNA: TGTGCCAGCAGGGCCGGGACAAAAAATGACTATGGCTACACCTTC
clone size: -; D gene: -; V gene: TRBV5-1; J gene: TRBJ2-3; CDR3 protein: CASTTSGSTDTQYF; CDR3 DNA: TGCGCCAGCACCACGAGCGGGAGCACAGATACGCAGTATTTT
clone size: -; D gene: -; V gene: TRBV11-1; J gene: TRBJ1-2; CDR3 protein: CASSLGGLGSNYGYTF; CDR3 DNA: TGTGCCAGCAGCCTCGGGGGGCTAGGTTCTAACTATGGCTACACCTTC
clone size: -; D gene: -; V gene: TRBV11-2; J gene: TRBJ2-1; CDR3 protein: CASSWPPGDEQFF; CDR3 DNA: TGTGCCAGCAGCTGGCCTCCGGGTGATGAGCAGTTCTTC
clone size: -; D gene: -; V gene: TRBV2; J gene: TRBJ1-1; CDR3 protein: CASRFRKTVNTEAFF; CDR3 DNA: TGTGCCAGCAGATTCCGAAAGACAGTGAACACTGAAGCTTTCTTT
clone size: -; D gene: -; V gene: TRBV18; J gene: TRBJ1-1; CDR3 protein: CASSPSDSQAWAFF; CDR3 DNA: TGTGCCAGCTCACCCTCGGACAGCCAGGCCTGGGCTTTCTTT
clone size: -; D gene: -; V gene: TRBV30; J gene: TRBJ1-6; CDR3 protein: CAWGQRENSPLHF; CDR3 DNA: TGTGCCTGGGGACAGCGAGAGAATTCACCCCTCCACTTT
clone size: -; D gene: -; V gene: TRBV4-2; J gene: TRBJ2-7; CDR3 protein: CASSQRAGSYEQYF; CDR3 DNA: TGTGCCAGCAGCCAGAGGGCAGGATCCTACGAGCAGTACTTC
clone size: -; D gene: TRBD1; V gene: TRBV19; J gene: TRBJ1-1; CDR3 protein: CASRRVRTGNTEAFF; CDR3 DNA: TGTGCCAGTAGGAGGGTACGGACAGGTAACACTGAAGCTTTCTTT
clone size: -; D gene: -; V gene: TRBV12-5; J gene: TRBJ1-5; CDR3 protein: CASGLAGNRQPQHF; CDR3 DNA: TGTGCTAGTGGTTTGGCAGGGAACCGGCAGCCCCAGCATTTT
clone size: -; D gene: TRBD1; V gene: TRBV10-3; J gene: TRBJ2-7; CDR3 protein: CAATDRVHEQYF; CDR3 DNA: TGTGCCGCAACGGACAGGGTCCACGAGCAGTACTTC
clone size: few; D gene: TRBD1; V gene: TRBV10-1; J gene: TRBJ1-2; CDR3 protein: CATLLRGRNYGYTF; CDR3 DNA: TGCGCCACTCTTCTCAGGGGGAGGAACTATGGCTACACCTTC
clone size: -; D gene: -; V gene: TRBV28; J gene: TRBJ1-4; CDR3 protein: CATRGSSLIRKLFF; CDR3 DNA: TGTGCCACGAGAGGAAGCTCCCTGATCCGAAAACTGTTTTTT
clone size: -; D gene: TRBD2; V gene: TRBV19; J gene: TRBJ2-1; CDR3 protein: CASSPLVGEGHNEQFF; CDR3 DNA: TGTGCCAGTAGTCCCCTCGTCGGGGAGGGCCACAATGAGCAGTTCTTC
clone size: -; D gene: -; V gene: TRBV25-1; J gene: TRBJ2-3; CDR3 protein: CASSWTSTDTQYF; CDR3 DNA: TGTGCCAGCAGTTGGACTAGCACAGATACGCAGTATTTT
clone size: -; D gene: -; V gene: TRBV6-1; J gene: TRBJ1-2; CDR3 protein: CASSEPDSPGGYTF; CDR3 DNA: TGTGCCAGCAGTGAACCCGACTCCCCCGGCGGCTACACCTTC
clone size: -; D gene: -; V gene: TRBV25-1; J gene: TRBJ2-2; CDR3 protein: CASSDYGELFF; CDR3 DNA: TGTGCCAGCAGTGACTACGGGGAGCTGTTTTTT
clone size: -; D gene: TRBD2; V gene: TRBV11-3; J gene: TRBJ2-5; CDR3 protein: CASSSGTSGGEETQYF; CDR3 DNA: TGTGCCAGCAGCTCCGGGACTAGCGGGGGGGAAGAGACCCAGTACTTC
clone size: -; D gene: TRBD2; V gene: TRBV29-1; J gene: TRBJ2-7; CDR3 protein: CSVANLAGYEQYF; CDR3 DNA: TGCAGCGTTGCTAATCTAGCGGGGTACGAGCAGTACTTC
clone size: -; D gene: TRBD1; V gene: TRBV5-1; J gene: TRBJ1-4; CDR3 protein: CASSPLWDQGASNEKLFF; CDR3 DNA: TGCGCCAGCAGCCCGCTTTGGGACCAGGGGGCGTCTAATGAAAAACTGTTTTTT
clone size: -; D gene: TRBD2; V gene: TRBV5-1; J gene: TRBJ2-2; CDR3 protein: CASSSSTSGYTGELFF; CDR3 DNA: TGCGCCAGCAGCTCCTCGACTAGCGGATACACCGGGGAGCTGTTTTTT
clone size: -; D gene: -; V gene: TRBV7-3; J gene: TRBJ1-5; CDR3 protein: CASSSGFNQPQHF; CDR3 DNA: TGTGCCAGCAGCTCAGGTTTCAATCAGCCCCAGCATTTT
clone size: -; D gene: -; V gene: TRBV10-2; J gene: TRBJ2-1; CDR3 protein: CASRQNLPNEQFF; CDR3 DNA: TGCGCCAGCAGGCAGAACCTCCCCAATGAGCAGTTCTTC
clone size: -; D gene: -; V gene: TRBV18; J gene: TRBJ2-7; CDR3 protein: CASSPQGGSYEQYF; CDR3 DNA: TGTGCCAGCTCACCGCAGGGGGGCTCCTACGAGCAGTACTTC
clone size: -; D gene: -; V gene: TRBV5-1; J gene: TRBJ1-6; CDR3 protein: CASTLGPRDSPLHF; CDR3 DNA: TGCGCCAGCACCCTGGGGCCCAGGGATTCACCCCTCCACTTT
clone size: -; D gene: -; V gene: TRBV5-1; J gene: TRBJ1-1; CDR3 protein: CASSWGGENTEAFF; CDR3 DNA: TGCGCCAGCAGCTGGGGAGGGGAAAACACTGAAGCTTTCTTT
clone size: -; D gene: -; V gene: TRBV4-1; J gene: TRBJ1-1; CDR3 protein: CASSQEGREGTEAFF; CDR3 DNA: TGCGCCAGCAGCCAAGAGGGCAGGGAGGGCACTGAAGCTTTCTTT
clone size: -; D gene: -; V gene: TRBV6-5; J gene: TRBJ2-3; CDR3 protein: CASRLDWRSTDTQYF; CDR3 DNA: TGTGCCAGCAGATTGGACTGGAGAAGCACAGATACGCAGTATTTT
clone size: -; D gene: TRBD1; V gene: TRBV6-1; J gene: TRBJ1-4; CDR3 protein: CASSKGQGGEKLFF; CDR3 DNA: TGTGCCAGCAGTAAGGGACAGGGCGGAGAAAAACTGTTTTTT
clone size: -; D gene: TRBD1; V gene: TRBV6-1; J gene: TRBJ1-1; CDR3 protein: CASSDRQGRDTEAFF; CDR3 DNA: TGTGCCAGCAGTGATAGACAGGGGAGGGATACTGAAGCTTTCTTT
clone size: -; D gene: -; V gene: TRBV11-2; J gene: TRBJ2-3; CDR3 protein: CASSPGRSTDTQYF; CDR3 DNA: TGTGCCAGCAGCCCAGGCCGGAGCACAGATACGCAGTATTTT
clone size: -; D gene: TRBD1; V gene: TRBV30; J gene: TRBJ2-7; CDR3 protein: CAWSAGQGYEQYF; CDR3 DNA: TGTGCCTGGAGTGCAGGACAGGGATACGAGCAGTACTTC
clone size: once; D gene: TRBD2; V gene: TRBV2; J gene: TRBJ2-1; CDR3 protein: CASEASGTYNEQFF; CDR3 DNA: TGTGCCAGCGAGGCTAGCGGGACGTACAATGAGCAGTTCTTC
clone size: -; D gene: -; V gene: TRBV19; J gene: TRBJ1-5; CDR3 protein: CASSIDGPAASNQPQHF; CDR3 DNA: TGTGCCAGTAGTATAGATGGGCCAGCCGCTAGCAATCAGCCCCAGCATTTT
clone size: -; D gene: TRBD1; V gene: TRBV11-2; J gene: TRBJ2-7; CDR3 protein: CASSLTGTGAYEQYF; CDR3 DNA: TGTGCCAGCAGCTTAACGGGGACAGGGGCCTACGAGCAGTACTTC
clone size: -; D gene: TRBD1; V gene: TRBV27; J gene: TRBJ1-1; CDR3 protein: CASSLFGLGDREAFF; CDR3 DNA: TGTGCCAGCAGTTTATTCGGATTAGGGGACAGGGAAGCTTTCTTT
clone size: -; D gene: TRBD1; V gene: TRBV19; J gene: TRBJ2-2; CDR3 protein: CASRQQGSWTGELFF; CDR3 DNA: TGTGCCAGCCGACAACAGGGGAGTTGGACCGGGGAGCTGTTTTTT
clone size: -; D gene: TRBD1; V gene: TRBV2; J gene: TRBJ1-6; CDR3 protein: CASSLRTGLNSPLHF; CDR3 DNA: TGTGCCAGCAGCCTCAGGACAGGGCTTAATTCACCCCTCCACTTT
clone size: few; D gene: TRBD1; V gene: TRBV2; J gene: TRBJ2-7; CDR3 protein: CASSVQGFRGEQYF; CDR3 DNA: TGTGCCAGCAGTGTTCAGGGATTCAGGGGGGAGCAGTACTTC
clone size: -; D gene: TRBD1; V gene: TRBV7-9; J gene: TRBJ1-2; CDR3 protein: CASSYGQGAYGYTF; CDR3 DNA: TGTGCCAGCAGTTACGGACAGGGTGCCTATGGCTACACCTTC
clone size: -; D gene: -; V gene: TRBV11-3; J gene: TRBJ2-7; CDR3 protein: CASSLGGTGVKQYF; CDR3 DNA: TGTGCCAGCAGCTTAGGAGGGACTGGGGTGAAGCAGTACTTC